This is a list of T cell receptor beta chains from one sample in a study of blood T cell repertoires in COVID-19. TCRdb's table, derived via immunoSEQ multiplex PCR, lists solely in-frame clones and lacks some. The table has around 280,000 clones, around nine tenths seen once. Sequenced input: PBMCs or T cells enriched from blood (not recorded which). These receptors all come from a middle-aged woman who had recovered from COVID-19. The CDR3 runs from the conserved cysteine through the conserved F or W. D genes are given only for firm matches. Not all rows give a size; the values are once, few, many and, for expanded clones, a class.

>TRBD1|.|TRBJ1-5|16|TRBV19
TGTGCCAGTAGTATAGGCCGGGACAGGAGCAATCAGCCCCAGCATTTT
CASSIGRDRSNQPQHF
>.|few|TRBJ2-1|14|TRBV2
TGTGCCAGCAGTAACCTAGTGCGGTCCGATGAGCAGTTCTTC
CASSNLVRSDEQFF
>.|.|TRBJ1-1|16|TRBV6-6
TGTGCCAGCAGTTACCCTCGAGGCAGGGCGAACACTGAAGCTTTCTTT
CASSYPRGRANTEAFF
>TRBD1|.|TRBJ1-1|13|TRBV6-5
TGTGCCAGCAGGCCTACAGGGGGGGGTGAAGCTTTCTTT
CASRPTGGGEAFF
>TRBD2|.|TRBJ2-3|14|TRBV7-3
TGTGCCAGCAGCTTCGGGGGGTCGGCAGATACGCAGTATTTT
CASSFGGSADTQYF
>.|.|TRBJ1-1|15|TRBV11-2
TGTGCCAGCAGCTTAAGAGGCCCACCCGATACTGAAGCTTTCTTT
CASSLRGPPDTEAFF
>TRBD2|.|TRBJ2-3|14|TRBV24-1
TGTGCCACGGGTGCGAGCGGGAGGACGGATACGCAGTATTTT
CATGASGRTDTQYF
>TRBD2|.|TRBJ2-1|15|TRBV7-2
TGTGCCAGCAGCGCGACTAGCGGAGAGTACAATGAGCAGTTCTTC
CASSATSGEYNEQFF
>.|.|TRBJ2-1|13|TRBV4-3
TGCGCCAGCAGCCTTGTACGGGACAATGAGCAGTTCTTC
CASSLVRDNEQFF
>.|.|TRBJ2-5|13|TRBV18
TGTGCCAGCCGAGACAGTAGCCAAGAGACCCAGTACTTC
CASRDSSQETQYF
>.|.|TRBJ2-1|12|TRBV2
TGTGCCACCTCCCGGGGCGGGAACGAGCAGTTCTTC
CATSRGGNEQFF
>.|once|TRBJ1-1|13|TRBV19
TGTGCCAGTAGTTATCGGGAAGGCGATGAAGCTTTCTTT
CASSYREGDEAFF
>.|.|TRBJ1-1|17|TRBV28
TGTGCCAGCAGCTCCCGGGGTCGTGGGAGATCGAACACTGAAGCTTTCTTT
CASSSRGRGRSNTEAFF
>.|.|TRBJ2-3|13|TRBV12-5
TGTGCTAGTGGTTTGTCGGGAGCAGATACGCAGTATTTT
CASGLSGADTQYF
>.|few|TRBJ2-2|14|TRBV4-3
TGCGCCAGCAGCCAAGGGGCTGATACCGGGGAGCTGTTTTTT
CASSQGADTGELFF
>TRBD1|.|TRBJ1-2|18|TRBV28
TGTGCCAGCCACCCATGGGGACAGGGGATATCGGTTAGCTATGGCTACACCTTC
CASHPWGQGISVSYGYTF
>.|.|TRBJ1-5|14|TRBV6-1
TGTGCCAGCAGTGACAGGGGAATCAATCAGCCCCAGCATTTT
CASSDRGINQPQHF
>TRBD1|once|TRBJ2-5|16|TRBV7-9
TGTGCCAGCAGCCCAGCCGGGACAGGGCAAAAAGAGACCCAGTACTTC
CASSPAGTGQKETQYF
>.|.|TRBJ2-7|14|TRBV6-5
TGTGCCAGCAGTTACGCGCCCATGGTTACCGAGCAGTACTTC
CASSYAPMVTEQYF
>TRBD1|once|TRBJ2-7|11|TRBV18
TGTGCCAGCTCAGCCGGGACAGGGCTATACTTC
CASSAGTGLYF
>TRBD1|.|TRBJ1-1|15|TRBV28
TGTGCCAGCAGGTGGACAGGGGCTGGGTACACTGAAGCTTTCTTT
CASRWTGAGYTEAFF
>.|.|TRBJ1-5|16|TRBV27
TGTGCCAGCAGTCCCTGGACAGATAATAGCAATCAGCCCCAGCATTTT
CASSPWTDNSNQPQHF
>TRBD2|.|TRBJ2-2|15|TRBV5-1
TGCGCCAGCAGCTTAGGGACTAGGCACACCGGGGAGCTGTTTTTT
CASSLGTRHTGELFF
>.|.|TRBJ2-3|16|TRBV1
TGCACCAGCAGCCAAGATTATCGGGAGACCGCAGATACGCAGTATTTT
CTSSQDYRETADTQYF
>.|.|TRBJ2-6|16|TRBV15
TGTGCCACCAGTAAGGGGACAACCTCTGGGGCCAACGTCCTGACTTTC
CATSKGTTSGANVLTF
>.|.|TRBJ2-7|15|TRBV11-3
TGTGCCAGCAGCGCCCTAGCGACAGTGTGTTACGAGCAGTACTTC
CASSALATVCYEQYF
>.|.|TRBJ2-7|15|TRBV7-8
TGTGCCAGCAGCTTTATAGCGGAACGCTCCTACGAGCAGTACTTC
CASSFIAERSYEQYF
>TRBD1|.|TRBJ2-7|15|TRBV11-1
TGTGCCAGCAGCTTAGCTGGGGGACAGGGTTCCGAGCAGTACTTC
CASSLAGGQGSEQYF
>.|.|TRBJ1-2|16|TRBV18
TGTGCCAGCTCCTGGAAGGACAGCCGACTCAACTATGGCTACACCTTC
CASSWKDSRLNYGYTF
>TRBD1|.|TRBJ2-5|14|TRBV24-1
TGTGCCACCAGTGAAAACAGGGGATTGGAGACCCAGTACTTC
CATSENRGLETQYF
>TRBD1|.|TRBJ1-4|16|TRBV19
TGTGCCAGTTCTCGACGTACGGACAGGGCCCCAGAAAAACTGTTTTTT
CASSRRTDRAPEKLFF
>.|.|TRBJ1-3|15|TRBV28
TGTGCCAGCAGTTTGGCAGGGGCAGTTGGAAACACCATATATTTT
CASSLAGAVGNTIYF
>.|.|TRBJ1-4|14|TRBV30
TGTGCCTGGGGCCGGGGGGGAAGAGACGAAAAACTGTTTTTT
CAWGRGGRDEKLFF